The clone carrying this TCR beta chain showed up just a few times. Sequenced by immunoSEQ multiplex PCR; TCRdb stores in-frame clones only, minus some. The repertoire holds around 70,000 clones, with 80% to 95% as singletons. This sample stems from a study of T cell changes during pregnancy in multiple sclerosis. The CDR3 spans 14 residues. V was cut by 2 bases and J by 2 bases, with 10 bases left in between. Germline V gives CDR1 KGHSH, CDR2 LQKENI. This sequence originates from a female donor with multiple sclerosis, enrolled in a pregnancy study. This sequence joins TRBV18 and TRBJ2-7; the D is unclear. This sample comprised peripheral blood, obtained in the second trimester of pregnancy. The CDR3 sequence: CASSPNGQPYEQYF. The CDR3 nucleotides are TGTGCCAGCTCACCAAATGGGCAGCCCTACGAGCAGTACTTC.